These 30 T cell receptor beta chains were all obtained from the same sample, sequenced in a study of blood T cell repertoires in COVID-19. Profiling relied on immunoSEQ multiplex PCR, and the TCRdb table lists in-frame clones only, not all of them. The sample records around 250,000 clones, approximately 82% being singletons. The sequenced sample was peripheral blood. The receptors were sampled from a woman older than 75 with acute or convalescent COVID-19.

J is TRBJ2-5 and V is TRBV18; D not resolved. V lost 2 bases to trimming and J lost 2 bases, with 9 bases between them. The CDR3 has 14 amino acids. Germline V lookup: CDR1 KGHSH, CDR2 LQKENI. CDR3 coding DNA: TGTGCCAGCTCACCAGGAACAGTTCAAGAGACCCAGTACTTC. Amino acids: CASSPGTVQETQYF. Complete variable domain (other parts from reference TRBV18 and TRBJ2-5): NAGVMQNPRHLVRRRGQEARLRCSPMKGHSHVYWYRQLPEEGLKFMVYLQKENIIDESGMPKERFSAEFPKEGPSILRIQQVVRGDSAAYFCASSPGTVQETQYFGPGTRLLVL.

This clone has a handful of counts. This chain joins TRBV4-2 and TRBJ2-2; 9 bases agree with TRBD2. The V and J ends lost 4 bases and 3 bases, in that order; junction bases with no gene match: 15. Germline assignment: CDR1 LGHNA and CDR2 YNFKEQ. CDR3 length: 19 residues. CDR3 bases: TGTGCCAGCAGCCTTTCTCGGGTAGCGGGGGTCCCGGACACCGGGGAGCTGTTTTTT. Encoded protein: CASSLSRVAGVPDTGELFF.

This clone was counted only a few times. J is TRBJ1-5 and V is TRBV6-1; a possible D gene is TRBD1 (5 bases). CDR1 and CDR2 from the germline V gene are MNHNS and SASEGT. The CDR3 covers 16 residues. The ends were cut back, 4 bases at V and 3 bases at J, with 16 bases in the middle. This chain's CDR3 is CASSALGHIPNQPQHF. The CDR3 DNA is TGTGCCAGCAGTGCGTTGGGGCACATTCCCAATCAGCCCCAGCATTTT.

The chain joins TRBV7-2 to TRBJ1-1, with D possibly matching TRBD1 (6 bases). Germline-derived CDR1 and CDR2 are SGHTA and FQGNSA. The CDR3 is made up of 14 amino acids. Trimming pared 1 base from V and 12 bases from J, leaving 18 bases between. CDR3 coding DNA: TGTGCCAGCAGCTTAGTTGGGGACACGAGCCGGCCTTTCTTT. Translated: CASSLVGDTSRPFF.

V gene TRBV19 combines with J gene TRBJ1-1; no clear D. V was shortened by 0 bases and J by 7 bases, with 24 bases between the two germline ends. The CDR3 runs to 18 residues. Germline V CDR1 and CDR2: LNHDA, SQIVND (reference sequence). The CDR3, as DNA: TGTGCCAGTAGTATAGATCCTCCCCGAAGGACGAGGAGGCTTGAAGCTTTCTTT. It encodes CASSIDPPRRTRRLEAFF.

This chain connects TRBV7-2 to TRBJ2-5; D remains ambiguous. Germline V lookup: CDR1 SGHTA, CDR2 FQGNSA. V shed 8 bases and J shed 4 bases, with 17 bases lying between them. The CDR3 spans 14 residues. The CDR3 spells CASGIDVRGETQYF. CDR3 DNA sequence: TGTGCCAGCGGCATTGACGTCAGAGGAGAGACCCAGTACTTC.

The gene calls are TRBV7-3 and TRBJ2-7; unclear D gene. Trimming stripped 5 bases from V and 6 bases from J, with 14 bases between. CDR1 and CDR2 from the germline V gene are SGHTA and FQGTGA. This CDR3 has 13 residues. The CDR3, as DNA: TGTGCCAGCAGCGAAACCCCCGGCGGCGAGCAGTACTTC. Its translation: CASSETPGGEQYF.

In this sample, this clone turned up a few times. The chain is built from TRBV7-8 and TRBJ2-5; D may be TRBD2 (6 bases). Trimming pared 5 bases from V and 6 bases from J, leaving 16 bases between. CDR1 SGHVS and CDR2 FQNEAQ come from the germline V gene. The CDR3 has 14 amino acids. CDR3 residues: CASSLTPGVKTQYF. CDR3 DNA: TGTGCCAGCAGCCTGACCCCGGGAGTGAAGACCCAGTACTTC. The full variable domain, completed using reference TRBV7-8 and TRBJ2-5, is GAGVSQSPRYKVAKRGQDVALRCDPISGHVSLFWYQQALGQGPEFLTYFQNEAQLDKSGLPSDRFFAERPEGSVSTLKIQRTQQEDSAVYLCASSLTPGVKTQYFGPGTRLLVL.

The V gene is TRBV27, the J gene TRBJ1-2; D unclear. From germline, CDR1 is MNHEY and CDR2 SMNVEV (reference sequence). Trimming left V 3 bases short and J 6 bases short, with 11 bases between. The CDR3 totals 13 residues. CDR3 loop: CASSLGFGDGYTF. The CDR3 DNA follows: TGTGCCAGCAGTTTGGGATTCGGGGATGGCTACACCTTC.

Concerning this clone itself: An end of the junction differs from the germline gene, which may be a read error. The J gene is TRBJ2-5, the V gene TRBV10-3; D ambiguous. Looked up from germline, CDR1 is ENHRY and CDR2 is SYGVKD. The CDR3 totals 12 residues. CDR3 protein: CVISEPQWTQYF. DNA of the CDR3: TGTGTCATCAGTGAGCCTCAGTGGACCCAGTACTTC.

Turning to this clone: Germline and junction disagree at one end, which may indicate a read error. The rearrangement uses TRBV30 and TRBJ1-2; perhaps TRBD1 as D (6 bases). The V gene's germline CDR1 is GTSNPN and CDR2 SVGIG (reference sequence). The CDR3 is 13 amino acids. In DNA, the CDR3 is TGTGCCTGGTCGAACAGGGTATCTAGCCCGCCGCCCTTC. Translated: CAWSNRVSSPPPF. The full variable domain, completed using reference TRBV30 and TRBJ1-2, is SQTIHQWPATLVQPVGSPLSLECTVEGTSNPNLYWYRQAAGRGLQLLFYSVGIGQISSEVPQNLSASRPQDRQFILSSKKLLLSDSGFYLCAWSNRVSSPPPFGSGTRLTVV.

V and J are TRBV6-2 or TRBV6-3 and TRBJ2-1; D possibly corresponds to TRBD2 (6 bases). The germline gives CDR1 MNHEY, CDR2 SVGEGT. V lost 2 bases to trimming and J lost 4 bases, with 12 bases between them. The CDR3 contains 15 residues. CDR3: CASSYGPGRYNEQFF. CDR3 nucleotides: TGTGCCAGCAGTTACGGTCCGGGGAGGTACAATGAGCAGTTCTTC.

The chain recombines TRBV6-5 with TRBJ2-1; D possibly corresponds to TRBD2 (5 bases). The V gene's germline CDR1 is MNHEY and CDR2 SVGAGI. V dropped 3 bases and J dropped 7 bases, with 13 bases sitting between them. CDR3 length equals 14 residues. DNA for the CDR3: TGTGCCAGCAGTTATGGAATAGCGAGGAATGAGCAGTTCTTC. Its protein is CASSYGIARNEQFF.

This clone came up once. The chain uses TRBV5-1 and TRBJ2-1; maybe TRBD2 (6 bases). The CDR3 runs to 14 residues. Trimming took off 2 bases at V and 9 bases at J, with 15 bases between the two ends. Germline CDR1 reads SGHRS; CDR2 reads YFSETQ. Written as DNA, the CDR3 is TGCGCCAGCAGCTTTGAAGGGACTCAAGGTGAGCAGTTCTTC. This gives the protein CASSFEGTQGEQFF.

The rearrangement joins TRBV6-6 to TRBJ1-1, with 7 bases matching TRBD1. The CDR3 sequence is 15 residues long. The J segment lost 4 bases and the V segment lost 0 bases, leaving 5 bases of the junction unmatched. Germline CDR1 is MNHNY and CDR2 is SVGAGI (reference sequence). The CDR3 region has the DNA TGTGCCAGCAGTTACTCGCCCCCAGGGGGCACTGAAGCTTTCTTT. The encoded protein is CASSYSPPGGTEAFF.

V usage is TRBV28 and J usage is TRBJ1-2, with D tentatively TRBD1 (5 bases). V was trimmed by 6 bases and J by 2 bases, leaving 13 bases between them. The germline V gene encodes CDR1 MDHEN and CDR2 SYDVKM. This CDR3 is 14 amino acids long. Here the CDR3 DNA reads TGTGCCAGCAGCCCTATAGCAGGGAACTATGGCTACACCTTC. Encoded protein: CASSPIAGNYGYTF.

This sequence joins TRBV7-9 and TRBJ2-6; 9 nucleotides match TRBD2. Trimming at V came to 11 bases and at J to 2 bases, leaving 13 bases not matched to a gene. This CDR3 has 17 residues. Germline V gives CDR1 SEHNR, CDR2 FQNEAQ (reference sequence). CDR3 sequence (DNA): TGTGCCTTCCAACTCCTAGCGGGAAGAGCTGGGGCCAACGTCCTGACTTTC. Translation: CAFQLLAGRAGANVLTF.

This chain uses TRBV3-1 (or the pseudogene TRBV3-2) with TRBJ1-2; TRBD1 matches at 7 bases. CDR3 length equals 13 residues. Losses at the gene ends were 1 base for V and 6 bases for J; bases not matched to a gene: 2. Germline CDR1 LGHDT, CDR2 YNNKEL (reference sequence). The CDR3, as DNA: TGTGCCAGCAGCCAAGTCACAGGGGATGGCTACACCTTC. The encoded protein is CASSQVTGDGYTF.

This clone was picked up one time. This sequence joins TRBV4-3 and TRBJ2-1; weak D call: TRBD1 (6 bases). Germline CDR1 reads LGHNA; CDR2 reads YSLEER. The CDR3 is made up of 13 amino acids. Trimming left V 0 bases short and J 16 bases short, with 16 bases between. CDR3 residues: CASSQEWGRSTFF. CDR3 nucleotides: TGCGCCAGCAGCCAAGAATGGGGGCGCAGTACCTTCTTC.

This clone showed up just a few times. The CDR3 sequence: CASSIKGRQKSGANVLTF. CDR3 DNA sequence: TGTGCCAGCAGTATTAAGGGGCGGCAAAAATCTGGGGCCAACGTCCTGACTTTC. V and J are TRBV27 and TRBJ2-6, with D perhaps matching TRBD1 (5 bases). This CDR3 has 18 amino acids. The germline CDR1 and CDR2 sequences are MNHEY and SMNVEV (reference sequence). V lost 5 bases and J 1 base, leaving 18 bases between the germline ends.

This chain connects TRBV5-1 to TRBJ1-4, with TRBD1 matching over 8 bases. Germline V gene sequence: CDR1 SGHRS, CDR2 YFSETQ. The junction had 5 bases not matched to a gene; V was cut back by 3 bases and J by 4 bases. This CDR3 spans 15 amino acids. Written as DNA, the CDR3 is TGCGCCAGCAGCTCGACGACAGGGGTTAATGAAAAACTGTTTTTT. This sequence encodes CASSSTTGVNEKLFF.

This clone occurred a few times. This chain connects TRBV19 to TRBJ1-1; TRBD1 matches 8 bases. Germline assignment: CDR1 LNHDA and CDR2 SQIVND (reference sequence). Trimming removed 4 bases from V and 2 bases from J; junction bases left unmatched: 6. The CDR3 covers 15 residues. CDR3 amino acids: CASSNPGTGNTEAFF. The CDR3 DNA follows: TGTGCCAGTAGTAACCCCGGGACAGGCAACACTGAAGCTTTCTTT. The variable domain in full, completed from reference TRBV19 and TRBJ1-1, reads DGGITQSPKYLFRKEGQNVTLSCEQNLNHDAMYWYRQDPGQGLRLIYYSQIVNDFQKGDIAEGYSVSREKKESFPLTVTSAQKNPTAFYLCASSNPGTGNTEAFFGQGTRLTVV.

This chain uses TRBV9 with TRBJ1-4; D is ambiguous. There are 14 residues in the CDR3. Trimming shortened V by 1 base and J by 5 bases, and 9 bases separated the two germline ends. The V gene's germline CDR1 is SGDLS and CDR2 YYNGEE. CDR3 sequence: CASSVNTVNEKLFF. The DNA for the CDR3 is TGTGCCAGCAGCGTAAATACAGTCAATGAAAAACTGTTTTTT.

The V and J genes are TRBV2 and TRBJ2-1; 7 nucleotides align to TRBD2. The CDR3 is made up of 14 amino acids. V dropped 6 bases and J dropped 4; count of bases not matched to a gene: 6. In germline, CDR1 is SNHLY, CDR2 FYNNEI. CDR3 nucleotide sequence: TGTGCCAGCAGGATACTAGCGACATACAATGAGCAGTTCTTC. It specifies CASRILATYNEQFF. The variable domain in full, with the rest retrieved from reference TRBV2 and TRBJ2-1, is EPEVTQTPSHQVTQMGQEVILRCVPISNHLYFYWYRQILGQKVEFLVSFYNNEISEKSEIFDDQFSVERPDGSNFTLKIRSTKLEDSAMYFCASRILATYNEQFFGPGTRLTVL.

The chain joins TRBV23-1 to TRBJ1-3; D might be TRBD1 (5 bases). TRBV23-1 has ORF status, its function being uncertain. The CDR3 consists of 16 residues. The V gene lost 1 base and the J gene lost 8 bases, with 18 bases spanning the gap. CDR3 loop: CASSQLYRILRDTIYF. The CDR3 DNA is TGCGCCAGCAGTCAATTGTACAGGATTCTTCGGGACACCATATATTTT.

The V and J genes are TRBV30 and TRBJ2-1, with a possible D match to TRBD2 (6 bases). V lost 2 bases, J lost 5 bases, and 10 bases lay in between. Germline CDR1 is GTSNPN and CDR2 is SVGIG (reference sequence). This CDR3 contains 13 residues. The CDR3 reads CAWSKGLNNEQFF. The CDR3 DNA reads as TGTGCCTGGAGTAAGGGACTCAACAATGAGCAGTTCTTC. Variable domain in full (rest from reference TRBV30 and TRBJ2-1): SQTIHQWPATLVQPVGSPLSLECTVEGTSNPNLYWYRQAAGRGLQLLFYSVGIGQISSEVPQNLSASRPQDRQFILSSKKLLLSDSGFYLCAWSKGLNNEQFFGPGTRLTVL.

This clone was counted a few times. The chain carries TRBV4-1 and TRBJ2-5; a possible D gene is TRBD2 (5 bases). This CDR3 contains 15 residues. V was clipped by 0 bases and J by 4 bases, with 12 bases between them. CDR1 and CDR2 (germline): MGHRA, YSYEKL. The CDR3 sequence is CASSQDGTRLETQYF. In nucleotides, the CDR3 is TGCGCCAGCAGCCAAGATGGTACTAGATTAGAGACCCAGTACTTC.

This chain's CDR3 is CASSLGASYEQYF. As DNA, the CDR3 is TGTGCCAGCAGTTTGGGCGCCAGCTACGAGCAGTACTTC. The chain carries TRBV28 and TRBJ2-7; D unclear. The V end was cut by 3 bases, the J end by 3 bases, with 9 bases between. CDR3 length equals 13 residues. CDR1 is MDHEN and CDR2 is SYDVKM in the germline V gene.

A word on this clone: Because the CDR3's place on the DNA is in doubt, the DNA is left out and the CDR3 is given as listed by TCRdb. The V and J genes are TRBV19 and TRBJ2-1; TRBD2, as called in the table, went unchecked against the DNA. The CDR3 is 15 amino acids long, termini counted. Looked up from germline, CDR1 is LNHDA and CDR2 is SQIVND (reference sequence). CDR3 protein: CASTSGGVPYNEQFF.

V is TRBV11-2 and J is TRBJ2-1; D may be TRBD1 (6 bases). Looked up from germline, CDR1 is SGHAT and CDR2 is FQNNGV. Between the trimmed V and J ends, which lost 3 bases and 8 bases, there was a span of 14 bases. This CDR3 comprises 14 residues. For the CDR3, the DNA is TGTGCCAGCAGCTTGACAGGCCCCAAGGATGAGCAGTTCTTC. Translating it yields CASSLTGPKDEQFF.